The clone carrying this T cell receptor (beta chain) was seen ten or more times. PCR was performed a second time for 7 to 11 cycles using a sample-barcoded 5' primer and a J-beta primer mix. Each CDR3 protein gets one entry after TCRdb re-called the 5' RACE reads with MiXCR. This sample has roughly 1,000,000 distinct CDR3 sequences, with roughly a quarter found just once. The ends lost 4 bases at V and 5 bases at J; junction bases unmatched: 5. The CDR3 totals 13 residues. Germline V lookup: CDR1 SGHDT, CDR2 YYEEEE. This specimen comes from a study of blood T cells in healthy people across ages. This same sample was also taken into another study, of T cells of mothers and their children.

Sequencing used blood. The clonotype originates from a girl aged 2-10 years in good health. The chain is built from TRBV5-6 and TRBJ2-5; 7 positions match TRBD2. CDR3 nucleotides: TGTGCCAGCAGCCGGGGAGGGGCGGAGACCCAGTACTTC. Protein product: CASSRGGAETQYF.